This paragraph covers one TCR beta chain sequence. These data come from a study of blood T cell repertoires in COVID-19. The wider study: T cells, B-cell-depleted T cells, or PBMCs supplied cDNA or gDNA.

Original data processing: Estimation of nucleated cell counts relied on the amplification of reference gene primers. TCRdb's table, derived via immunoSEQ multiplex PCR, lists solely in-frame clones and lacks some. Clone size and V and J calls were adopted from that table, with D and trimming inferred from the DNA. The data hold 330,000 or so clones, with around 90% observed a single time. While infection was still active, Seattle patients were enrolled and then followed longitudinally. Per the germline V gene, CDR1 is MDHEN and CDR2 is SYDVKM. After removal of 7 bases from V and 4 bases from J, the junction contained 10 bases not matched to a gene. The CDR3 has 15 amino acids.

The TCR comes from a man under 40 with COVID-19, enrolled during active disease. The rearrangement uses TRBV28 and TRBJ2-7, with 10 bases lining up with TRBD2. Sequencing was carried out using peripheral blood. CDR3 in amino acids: CASIALAGGAYEQYF. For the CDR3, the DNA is TGTGCCAGCATCGCTTTAGCGGGAGGAGCGTACGAGCAGTACTTC.